This T cell receptor (beta chain) is drawn from a study of T cell responses to AZD1222 COVID-19 vaccine (dated by TCRdb to the early 2020s). With respect to the entire study: AZD1222 recipients with second doses at about 4 weeks or about 12 weeks were pooled, because spike-specific TCR depth and breadth did not differ between schedules. Enrollment into the trials was organized by age into subgroups of 18-55, 56-69 and 70-plus years, and those subgroups contained about 150, 27 and 61 TCR-sequenced participants, respectively. TCR sequencing was performed for 230 to 250 trial participants, of whom around 200 were given two doses of AZD1222 and about 25 were given two doses of MenACWY control vaccine. General conclusions and limits of the study: Most participants were white British and females outnumbered males, and the authors suggested that clonal diversity may have been underestimated. Because no day 14 peak-response samples were available, the repertoires could be characterized only after the peak T cell response. The 56-69-year group was small, and its depth increase did not reach significance, likely because of low power. A significant rise in spike-specific TCR breadth and depth was observed after two AZD1222 doses relative to day 0 and relative to MenACWY recipients. Epitopes outside the regions mutated in the B.1.351 and B.1.1.7 variants were reportedly recognized by nearly half of the unique spike-specific TCRs. Only six AZD1222 recipients were SARS-CoV-2 seropositive at baseline, limiting conclusions about previously exposed vaccinees. The vaccine-associated CD4 TCRs covered the entire spike protein, and the dominant responses fell in regions 160-218 and 743-854.

On this clone itself: Its antigen remains unidentified. No qualities accompany the bases; no much larger clone lies one base away.

The CDR3 regions of human TCRbeta chains were analyzed by immunosequencing. In the authors' own workflow: TCRs in the repertoires were matched against a reference library of SARS-CoV-2-specific TCRs that had been generated with the MIRA antigen-specificity platform. Breadth was defined as the fraction of unique TCRs that were SARS-CoV-2-associated. Depth was defined as the fraction of total T cells that were SARS-CoV-2-associated. Using the MIRA data, each spike-specific TCR was assigned both to the spike region to which the TCR was reactive and to a CD4 or CD8 class. Log10-transformed breadth and depth values were compared by one-way ANOVA with Sidak's multiple comparisons tests. Entries here come from immuneACCESS through TCRdb and include only in-frame sequences with V and J called. Some clones fail to appear in such tables; in the studies checked, an unresolved V gene covers under half of the shortfall, and the cause of the remainder is unknown. V and J calls and clone size are those listed in that table; D and trimming were worked out from the DNA. The sample table contains 100,000 to 150,000 clones; only one count was recorded for 92% of them. The biggest ten clones account for more than 13% of the sample.

The meaning of the sample's time point label: baseline before first vaccination. Vaccinee samples were obtained from the UK trials COV001 and COV002, which included a single-blind randomized controlled phase 2/3 trial of AZD1222 (ChAdOx1 nCoV-19) in healthy adults. Trial participant PBMC samples were collected at day 0 and day 28 after the second dose for TCRbeta chain sequencing. The TCR sequence derives from an adult in good health. The sample was peripheral blood, taken on day 0 of AZD1222 vaccination.

CDR3 protein: CTSSQDGGQSYEQYF. The nucleotide sequence is given as TGCACCAGCAGCCAAGATGGGGGACAGAGCTACGAGCAGTACTTC. Here the chain combines TRBV1 and TRBJ2-7; the table's D call TRBD1 went unverified against the DNA. TRBV1 is a pseudogene segment. From cysteine to phenylalanine, the CDR3 is 15 amino acids long. Here the CDR3 DNA is all that survives: 45 bases in frame from base 1.